Listed here are 25 T cell receptor beta chains from one sample, sequenced in a study of long-term antiretroviral therapy in people with HIV. The assay, immunoSEQ v3.0, was run at survey level. Repertoires were generated with immunoSEQ multiplex PCR, while TCRdb's copy carries only in-frame clones and drops some. This sample carries about 21,000 clones, just under 85% of them seen once, and the ten largest clones take 3% to 4%. The starting material was unsorted PBMCs, obtained approximately 4 years after starting antiretroviral therapy. The receptor source for this set is a man between 18 and 35 years old with HIV.

This chain joins TRBV5-1 and TRBJ1-4; 7 nucleotides agree with TRBD1. This CDR3 is built from 14 residues. The germline gives CDR1 SGHRS, CDR2 YFSETQ. V was clipped by 4 bases and J by 4 bases; unmatched bases: 4. CDR3 in DNA: TGCGCCAGCAGCCCGACAGGGAATAATGAAAAACTGTTTTTT. Protein sequence: CASSPTGNNEKLFF. Full variable domain (rest looked up from reference TRBV5-1 and TRBJ1-4): KAGVTQTPRYLIKTRGQQVTLSCSPISGHRSVSWYQQTPGQGLQFLFEYFSETQRNKGNFPGRFSGRQFSNSRSEMNVSTLELGDSALYLCASSPTGNNEKLFFGSGTQLSVL.

This CDR3 reads CASSISGTAYNEQFF. CDR3 DNA sequence: TGTGCCAGCAGCATTTCCGGGACTGCTTACAATGAGCAGTTCTTC. V is TRBV13 and J is TRBJ2-1; D possibly corresponds to TRBD2 (6 bases). The CDR3 covers 15 residues. Trimming removed 5 bases at V and 4 bases at J, with 15 bases between. The germline CDR1 and CDR2 sequences are PRHDT and FYEKMQ (reference sequence).

The rearrangement uses TRBV5-1 and TRBJ2-2; D is ambiguous. The germline V gene has CDR1 SGHRS and CDR2 YFSETQ. Trimming stripped 2 bases from V and 4 bases from J, with 6 bases between. The CDR3 sequence is 13 residues long. The CDR3 DNA is TGCGCCAGCAGCTTCCCGGGCACCGGGGAGCTGTTTTTT. Encoded protein: CASSFPGTGELFF. Full variable domain (missing parts from reference TRBV5-1 and TRBJ2-2): KAGVTQTPRYLIKTRGQQVTLSCSPISGHRSVSWYQQTPGQGLQFLFEYFSETQRNKGNFPGRFSGRQFSNSRSEMNVSTLELGDSALYLCASSFPGTGELFFGEGSRLTVL.

CDR3 sequence: CASSLGRSTDTQYF. The CDR3 coding sequence is TGCGCCAGCAGCCTCGGACGGAGCACAGATACGCAGTATTTT. The rearrangement joins TRBV5-1 to TRBJ2-3; D gene unclear. The CDR3 runs 14 residues. Germline loops: CDR1 SGHRS, CDR2 YFSETQ. V lost 4 bases and J 0 bases, leaving 9 bases between the germline ends.

This chain connects TRBV6-1 to TRBJ1-4; TRBD1 matches at 9 bases. The CDR3 is 13 amino acids. Germline V gives CDR1 MNHNS, CDR2 SASEGT. Trimming at V came to 6 bases and at J to 6 bases, leaving 2 bases not matched to a gene. The CDR3 DNA reads TGTGCCAGCAGGACAGGGGGGTATGAAAAACTGTTTTTT. It is translated as CASRTGGYEKLFF.

The chain employs TRBV7-8 and TRBJ1-1; D gene ambiguous. The V gene lost 5 bases and the J gene lost 5 bases, with 12 bases spanning the gap. CDR1 and CDR2 (germline): SGHVS, FQNEAQ. CDR3 length: 13 residues. The CDR3 DNA sequence: TGTGCCAGCAGCCTAAGAATGAGGACTGAAGCTTTCTTT. Amino acids: CASSLRMRTEAFF. The full variable domain, in which reference TRBV7-8 and TRBJ1-1 provide the parts outside the CDR3, is GAGVSQSPRYKVAKRGQDVALRCDPISGHVSLFWYQQALGQGPEFLTYFQNEAQLDKSGLPSDRFFAERPEGSVSTLKIQRTQQEDSAVYLCASSLRMRTEAFFGQGTRLTVV.

The J gene is TRBJ1-1, the V gene TRBV5-1, with no clear D. The V end was cut by 1 base, the J end by 1 base, with 8 bases between. CDR1 and CDR2 from the germline V gene are SGHRS and YFSETQ. The CDR3 loop spans 14 amino acids. The CDR3 sequence: CASSLWGENTEAFF. CDR3 DNA: TGCGCCAGCAGCTTGTGGGGAGAGAACACTGAAGCTTTCTTT.

The chain links TRBV7-3 to TRBJ2-3; TRBD1 matches at 9 bases. CDR1 and CDR2 (germline): SGHTA, FQGTGA. This CDR3 is built from 14 residues. J was trimmed by 3 bases and V by 5 bases; bases with no gene match: 3. The CDR3 bases are TGTGCCAGCAGCCGGGACAGGGCAACAGATACGCAGTATTTT. It yields the protein CASSRDRATDTQYF. Looking up the rest from reference TRBV7-3 and TRBJ2-3 gives the full variable domain: GAGVSQTPSNKVTEKGKYVELRCDPISGHTALYWYRQSLGQGPEFLIYFQGTGAADDSGLPNDRFFAVRPEGSVSTLKIQRTERGDSAVYLCASSRDRATDTQYFGPGTRLTVL.

The chain uses TRBV6-6 and TRBJ1-3; unclear D gene. Germline CDR1 MNHNY, CDR2 SVGAGI (reference sequence). The CDR3 extends over 16 amino acids. V lost 0 bases, J lost 0 bases, and 9 bases lay in between. In nucleotides, the CDR3 is TGTGCCAGCAGTTACTCGCAAAGCACCTCTGGAAACACCATATATTTT. Amino acid sequence: CASSYSQSTSGNTIYF.

This chain links TRBV28 with TRBJ1-5, with a possible D match to TRBD1 (6 bases). V was clipped by 6 bases and J by 2 bases, with 8 bases between them. This CDR3 has 13 amino acids. Looked up from germline, CDR1 is MDHEN and CDR2 is SYDVKM. CDR3 DNA sequence: TGTGCCAGCAGAGAGGGGGGCAATCAGCCCCAGCATTTT. It translates to CASREGGNQPQHF.

This clone was found once. The chain recombines TRBV18 with TRBJ2-2; maybe TRBD1 (6 bases). CDR3 length equals 15 residues. Germline V CDR1 and CDR2: KGHSH, LQKENI. Between the trimmed V and J ends, which lost 6 bases and 1 base, there was a span of 12 bases. The CDR3 DNA is TGTGCCAGCTCGCCTGGACAGCTGAACACCGGGGAGCTGTTTTTT. Protein: CASSPGQLNTGELFF.

The CDR3 is CASRTDVAAYEQYV. The CDR3 nucleotides read TGCGCCAGCAGGACCGACGTGGCAGCCTACGAGCAGTACGTC. The V gene is TRBV5-1, the J gene TRBJ2-7; no reliable D call. Germline lookup yields CDR1 SGHRS and CDR2 YFSETQ. CDR3 size: 14 residues. V was trimmed by 5 bases and J by 2 bases, leaving 14 bases between them.

The chain's CDR3 is CASSDGDGEQYF. Written as DNA, the CDR3 is TGTGCCAGCAGTGACGGAGATGGCGAGCAGTACTTC. V is TRBV6-4 and J is TRBJ2-7; D is unresolved. CDR3 length: 12 residues. Germline V gene sequence: CDR1 MRHNA, CDR2 SNTAGT. V was trimmed by 2 bases and J by 6 bases, leaving 8 bases between them.

The chain recombines TRBV2 with TRBJ1-2; D call uncertain. V was shortened by 5 bases and J by 0 bases, with 7 bases between the two germline ends. There are 13 residues in the CDR3. In germline, CDR1 is SNHLY, CDR2 FYNNEI. In DNA form, the CDR3 reads TGTGCCAGCAGTACATCGGCTAACTATGGCTACACCTTC. It encodes CASSTSANYGYTF. Full variable domain (rest looked up from reference TRBV2 and TRBJ1-2): EPEVTQTPSHQVTQMGQEVILRCVPISNHLYFYWYRQILGQKVEFLVSFYNNEISEKSEIFDDQFSVERPDGSNFTLKIRSTKLEDSAMYFCASSTSANYGYTFGSGTRLTVV.

V and J are TRBV6-1 and TRBJ2-1; 12 positions match TRBD2. Germline values: CDR1 MNHNS, CDR2 SASEGT. The CDR3 is 15 residues long. V trimming: 7 bases; J trimming: 4 bases; junction bases outside the gene matches: 5. CDR3 nucleotide sequence: TGTGCCAGCATACTAGCGGGGGGCGGGTACAATGAGCAGTTCTTC. This translates into CASILAGGGYNEQFF.

This clone was counted a few times. The chain uses TRBV15 and TRBJ1-4; TRBD1 matches 8 bases. V shed 1 base, J shed 8 bases, and the junction held 12 bases outside the gene matches. This CDR3 region has 17 residues. CDR1 is LNHNV and CDR2 is YYDKDF in the germline V gene (reference sequence). The CDR3 bases are TGTGCCACCAGCAGAGCCCCGACCGGGACAGGAGAGGAAAAACTGTTTTTT. Residues: CATSRAPTGTGEEKLFF. The full variable domain, its missing parts supplied by reference TRBV15 and TRBJ1-4, is DAMVIQNPRYQVTQFGKPVTLSCSQTLNHNVMYWYQQKSSQAPKLLFHYYDKDFNNEADTPDNFQSRRPNTSFCFLDIRSPGLGDTAMYLCATSRAPTGTGEEKLFFGSGTQLSVL.

The V call is TRBV7-3, the J call TRBJ2-1; 7 bases map to TRBD2. Germline V gene data show CDR1 as SGHTA and CDR2 as FQGTGA. The J segment lost 4 bases and the V segment lost 3 bases, leaving 9 bases of the junction unmatched. This CDR3 is built from 16 residues. Here the CDR3 reads CASSFRRASGYNEQFF. The DNA of the CDR3 is TGTGCCAGCAGCTTCCGGCGGGCTAGCGGATACAATGAGCAGTTCTTC.

V usage is TRBV7-9 and J usage is TRBJ2-1, with 7 bases that match TRBD2. CDR3 size: 15 residues. Germline lookup yields CDR1 SEHNR and CDR2 FQNEAQ (reference sequence). Losses at the gene ends were 4 bases for V and 3 bases for J; bases not matched to a gene: 6. CDR3 loop: CASSSSGGFYNEQFF. The CDR3 nucleotides read TGTGCCAGCAGCTCTAGCGGAGGATTCTACAATGAGCAGTTCTTC.

The chain carries TRBV7-9 and TRBJ1-5; D gene ambiguous. The V gene's germline CDR1 is SEHNR and CDR2 FQNEAQ (reference sequence). Trimming removed 2 bases at V and 5 bases at J, with 13 bases between. The CDR3 length is 15 residues. The CDR3 here is CASSLWAGRDQPQHF. CDR3 nucleotides: TGTGCCAGCAGCTTATGGGCTGGACGGGATCAGCCCCAGCATTTT.

The chain combines TRBV10-3 with TRBJ2-2, with TRBD2 identical over 8 bases. After removal of 8 bases from V and 4 bases from J, the junction contained 9 bases not matched to a gene. Germline values: CDR1 ENHRY, CDR2 SYGVKD. CDR3 length equals 15 residues. The CDR3 protein is CAIAVGGGGTGELFF. DNA for the CDR3: TGTGCCATCGCCGTCGGGGGGGGCGGCACCGGGGAGCTGTTTTTT.

This clone showed up just a few times. The J gene is TRBJ1-5, the V gene TRBV28, with D unclear. The germline V and J ends were trimmed by 9 bases and 5 bases, with 14 bases remaining between them. CDR1 and CDR2 (germline): MDHEN, SYDVKM. The CDR3 covers 13 residues. Here the CDR3 DNA reads TGTGCCAGTGGCGCGAAGGTTGATCAGCCCCAGCATTTT. Protein product: CASGAKVDQPQHF. The full variable domain, its missing parts supplied by reference TRBV28 and TRBJ1-5, is DVKVTQSSRYLVKRTGEKVFLECVQDMDHENMFWYRQDPGLGLRLIYFSYDVKMKEKGDIPEGYSVSREKKERFSLILESASTNQTSMYLCASGAKVDQPQHFGDGTRLSIL.

This clone was observed once. The rearrangement joins TRBV12-2 to TRBJ2-7; no check of the table's D call, TRBD2, against the DNA was made. TRBV12-2 is an annotated pseudogene. The CDR3 contains 15 residues. The CDR3: CASRLGLAGGYEQYV. Here the CDR3 DNA reads TGTGCAAGTCGCTTAGGACTAGCGGGGGGCTACGAGCAGTACGTC.

The chain couples TRBV4-1 to TRBJ2-7, with a weak D call TRBD1 (5 bases). V was clipped by 5 bases and J by 5 bases, with 13 bases between them. Germline lookup yields CDR1 MGHRA and CDR2 YSYEKL. The CDR3 is 13 residues long. CDR3 region: CASSVQARHEQYF. CDR3 bases: TGCGCCAGCAGCGTACAGGCTCGTCACGAGCAGTACTTC.

V and J are TRBV19 and TRBJ2-5; D unclear. The germline V and J ends were trimmed by 1 base and 4 bases, with 4 bases remaining between them. Germline V gene sequence: CDR1 LNHDA, CDR2 SQIVND (reference sequence). The CDR3 spans 12 residues. The chain's CDR3 is CASSIGRETQYF. The CDR3 DNA reads TGTGCCAGTAGTATAGGGAGAGAGACCCAGTACTTC.

The rearrangement joins TRBV27 to TRBJ1-1; the match to TRBD1 covers 8 bases. After removal of 4 bases from V and 3 bases from J, the junction contained 10 bases not matched to a gene. The CDR3 totals 16 residues. From germline, CDR1 is MNHEY and CDR2 SMNVEV (reference sequence). The CDR3 DNA reads as TGTGCCAGCAGTTCACTCCGACAGGGGCCGGACACTGAAGCTTTCTTT. This sequence encodes CASSSLRQGPDTEAFF.